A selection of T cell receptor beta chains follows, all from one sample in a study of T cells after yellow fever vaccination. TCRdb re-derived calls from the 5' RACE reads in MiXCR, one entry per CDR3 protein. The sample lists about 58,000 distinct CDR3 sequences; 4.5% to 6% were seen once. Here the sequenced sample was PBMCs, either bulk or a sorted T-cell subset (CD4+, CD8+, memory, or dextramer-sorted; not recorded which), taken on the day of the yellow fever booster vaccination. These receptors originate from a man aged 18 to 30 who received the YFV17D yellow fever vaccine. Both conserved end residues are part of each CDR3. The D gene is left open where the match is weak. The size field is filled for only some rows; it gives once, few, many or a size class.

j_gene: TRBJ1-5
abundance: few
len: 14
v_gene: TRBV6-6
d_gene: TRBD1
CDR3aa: CASSEGQRNQPQHF
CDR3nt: TGTGCCAGCAGTGAGGGACAGCGCAATCAGCCCCAGCATTTT

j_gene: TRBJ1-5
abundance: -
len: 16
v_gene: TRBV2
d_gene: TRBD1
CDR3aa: CASSDTGQGGNQPQHF
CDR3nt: TGTGCCAGCAGTGATACCGGACAGGGCGGCAATCAGCCCCAGCATTTT

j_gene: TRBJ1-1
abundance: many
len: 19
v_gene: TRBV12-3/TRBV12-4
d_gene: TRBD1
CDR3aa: CASSLDGTTLGQGVFAAFF
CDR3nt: TGTGCCAGCAGTTTAGATGGGACGACGCTAGGACAGGGTGTGTTTGCAGCTTTCTTT

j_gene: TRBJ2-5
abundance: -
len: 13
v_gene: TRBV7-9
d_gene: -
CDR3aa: CASSSTLLETQYF
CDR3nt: TGTGCCAGCAGCTCGACCCTTCTTGAGACCCAGTACTTC

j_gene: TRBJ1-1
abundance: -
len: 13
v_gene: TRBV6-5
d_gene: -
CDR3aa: CASSITRNTEAFF
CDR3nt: TGTGCCAGCAGTATCACCCGGAACACTGAAGCTTTCTTT

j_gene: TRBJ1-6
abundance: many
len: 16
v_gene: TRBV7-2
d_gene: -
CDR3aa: CASSLHGGPNNSPLHF
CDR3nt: TGTGCCAGCAGCTTACACGGGGGGCCAAATAATTCACCCCTCCACTTT

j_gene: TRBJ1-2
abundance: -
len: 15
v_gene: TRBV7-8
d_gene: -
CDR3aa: CASSMTGGPNYGYTF
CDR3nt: TGTGCCAGCAGCATGACAGGTGGACCTAACTATGGCTACACCTTC

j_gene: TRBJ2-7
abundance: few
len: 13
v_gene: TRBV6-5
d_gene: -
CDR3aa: CASSYASSYEQYF
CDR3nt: TGTGCCAGCAGTTACGCAAGCAGCTACGAGCAGTACTTC

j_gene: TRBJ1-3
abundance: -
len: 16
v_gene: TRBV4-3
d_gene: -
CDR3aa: CASSQSISGDGNTIYF
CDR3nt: TGCGCCAGCAGCCAATCTATTTCAGGGGACGGAAACACCATATATTTT

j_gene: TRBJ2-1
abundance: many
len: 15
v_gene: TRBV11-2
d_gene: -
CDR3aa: CASTQETSPYNEQFF
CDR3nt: TGTGCCAGCACCCAAGAAACTAGCCCGTACAATGAGCAGTTCTTC

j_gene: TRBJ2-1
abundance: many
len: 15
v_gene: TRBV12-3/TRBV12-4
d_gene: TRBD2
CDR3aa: CASSSRGGSYNEQFF
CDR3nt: TGTGCCAGCAGTAGCCGCGGGGGCTCCTACAATGAGCAGTTCTTC

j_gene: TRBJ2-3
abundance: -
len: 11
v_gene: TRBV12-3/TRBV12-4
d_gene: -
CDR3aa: CASSLRDTQYF
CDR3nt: TGTGCCAGCAGTTTAAGGGATACGCAGTATTTT

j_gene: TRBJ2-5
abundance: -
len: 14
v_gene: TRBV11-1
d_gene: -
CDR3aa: CASSLGGIRETQYF
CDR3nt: TGTGCCAGCAGCTTAGGGGGGATTAGGGAGACCCAGTACTTC

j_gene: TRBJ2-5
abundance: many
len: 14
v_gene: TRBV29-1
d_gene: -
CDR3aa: CSVEELAGPETQYF
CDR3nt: TGCAGCGTTGAAGAATTGGCGGGGCCAGAGACCCAGTACTTC

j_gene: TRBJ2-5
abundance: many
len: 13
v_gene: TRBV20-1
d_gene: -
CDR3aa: CSARVPAGETQYF
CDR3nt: TGCAGTGCTAGAGTCCCGGCGGGGGAGACCCAGTACTTC

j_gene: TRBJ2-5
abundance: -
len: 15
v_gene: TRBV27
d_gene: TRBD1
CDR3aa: CASSSSQGAQETQYF
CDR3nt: TGTGCCAGCTCCTCTTCACAGGGGGCCCAAGAGACCCAGTACTTC

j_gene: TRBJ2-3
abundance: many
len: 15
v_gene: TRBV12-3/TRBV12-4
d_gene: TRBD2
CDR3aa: CASVGRGTITDTQYF
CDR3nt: TGTGCCAGCGTCGGACGGGGGACTATCACAGATACGCAGTATTTT

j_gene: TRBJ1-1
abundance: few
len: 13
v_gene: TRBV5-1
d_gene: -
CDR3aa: CASSWSQATEAFF
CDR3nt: TGCGCCAGCAGCTGGAGCCAGGCCACTGAAGCTTTCTTT

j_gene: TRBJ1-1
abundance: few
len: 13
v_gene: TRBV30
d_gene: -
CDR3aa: CAWTKGLATEAFF
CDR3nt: TGTGCCTGGACAAAAGGGCTGGCCACTGAAGCTTTCTTT

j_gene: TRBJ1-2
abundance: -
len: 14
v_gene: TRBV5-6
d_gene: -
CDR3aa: CASSRDGSNYGYTF
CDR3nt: TGTGCCAGCAGCCGGGACGGAAGTAACTATGGCTACACCTTC

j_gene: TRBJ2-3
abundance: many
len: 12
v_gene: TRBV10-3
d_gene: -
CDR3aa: CAAWTDTDTQYF
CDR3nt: TGTGCCGCATGGACCGACACAGATACGCAGTATTTT

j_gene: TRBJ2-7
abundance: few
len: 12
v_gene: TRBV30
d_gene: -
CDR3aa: CAWRSDSYEQYF
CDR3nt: TGTGCCTGGAGGAGTGACTCCTACGAGCAGTACTTC

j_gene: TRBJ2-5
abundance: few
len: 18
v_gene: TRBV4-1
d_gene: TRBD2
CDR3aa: CASSRKRTSGGYQETQYF
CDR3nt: TGCGCCAGCAGCCGAAAGCGGACTAGCGGGGGGTACCAAGAGACCCAGTACTTC

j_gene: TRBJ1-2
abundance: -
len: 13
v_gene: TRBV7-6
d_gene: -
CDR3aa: CASSSTKSYGYTF
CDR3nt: TGTGCCAGCAGCTCTACTAAAAGCTATGGCTACACCTTC

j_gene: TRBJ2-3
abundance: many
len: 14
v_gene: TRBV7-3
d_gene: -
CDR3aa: CASSPHSAADTQYF
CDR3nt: TGTGCCAGCAGCCCCCACTCAGCGGCCGATACGCAGTATTTT

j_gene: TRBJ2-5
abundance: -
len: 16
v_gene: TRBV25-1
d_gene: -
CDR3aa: CASSEPGALEGETQYF
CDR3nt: TGTGCCAGCAGTGAACCAGGGGCCCTAGAGGGAGAGACCCAGTACTTC

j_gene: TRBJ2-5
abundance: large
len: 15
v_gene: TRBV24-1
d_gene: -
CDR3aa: CATSDAGEGRETQYF
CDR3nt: TGTGCCACCAGTGATGCAGGGGAGGGTCGGGAGACCCAGTACTTC

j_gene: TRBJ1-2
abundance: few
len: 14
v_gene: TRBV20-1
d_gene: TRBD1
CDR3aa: CSVPRTGIDYGYTF
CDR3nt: TGCAGTGTCCCTCGGACAGGAATCGACTATGGCTACACCTTC

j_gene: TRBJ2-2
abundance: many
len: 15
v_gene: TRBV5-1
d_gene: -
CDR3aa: CASSLGVIFTGELFF
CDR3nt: TGCGCCAGCAGCTTGGGGGTTATCTTCACCGGGGAGCTGTTTTTT

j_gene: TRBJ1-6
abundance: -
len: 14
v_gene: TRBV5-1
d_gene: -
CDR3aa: CASRQGDPRSPLHF
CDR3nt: TGCGCCAGCCGCCAAGGGGACCCTAGGTCACCCCTCCACTTT

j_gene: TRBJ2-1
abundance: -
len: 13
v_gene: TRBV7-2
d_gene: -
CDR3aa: CASSPPSVNEQFF
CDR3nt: TGTGCCAGCAGCCCTCCGTCAGTGAATGAGCAGTTCTTC

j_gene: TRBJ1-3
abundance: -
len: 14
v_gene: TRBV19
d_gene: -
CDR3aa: CASSPDPFGNTIYF
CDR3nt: TGTGCCAGTAGTCCGGACCCGTTTGGAAACACCATATATTTT

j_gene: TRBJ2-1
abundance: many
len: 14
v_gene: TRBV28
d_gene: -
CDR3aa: CATTSGQTYNEQFF
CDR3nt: TGTGCCACCACAAGTGGGCAGACCTACAATGAGCAGTTCTTC

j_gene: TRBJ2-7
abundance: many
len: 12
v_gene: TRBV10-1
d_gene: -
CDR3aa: CASSLSSYEQYF
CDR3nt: TGCGCCAGCTCTCTTAGCTCCTACGAGCAGTACTTC

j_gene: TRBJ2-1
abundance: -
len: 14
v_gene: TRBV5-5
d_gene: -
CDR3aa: CASNFGDRNNEQFF
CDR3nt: TGTGCCAGCAACTTCGGGGACCGTAACAATGAGCAGTTCTTC

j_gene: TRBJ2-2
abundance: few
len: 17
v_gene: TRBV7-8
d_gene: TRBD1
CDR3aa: CASGDAPGQGRTGELFF
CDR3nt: TGTGCCAGCGGGGACGCACCGGGACAGGGGAGGACCGGGGAGCTGTTTTTT

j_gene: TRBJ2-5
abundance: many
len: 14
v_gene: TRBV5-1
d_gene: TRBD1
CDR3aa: CASSGTGTGETQYF
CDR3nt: TGCGCCAGCAGCGGGACAGGGACGGGAGAGACCCAGTACTTC